These T cell receptor beta chains were read from a single sample in a study of blood T cell repertoires in COVID-19. Data came from immunoSEQ multiplex PCR; TCRdb stores just in-frame clones and leaves some out. The sample has some 200,000 clones, 88% seen once. Material: PBMCs or T cells enriched from blood (not recorded which). These receptors all come from a woman aged 25 to 39 who had recovered from COVID-19. Both conserved end residues are part of each CDR3.

length: 16
V: TRBV5-6
CDR3: CASSQKTSGGQETQYF

length: 16
V: TRBV18
CDR3: CASSPSSGRRNTEAFF

length: 16
V: TRBV4-3
CDR3: CASSHGTSGNQETQYF

length: 13
V: TRBV6-2/TRBV6-3
CDR3: CASSWTGENEQFF

length: 17
V: TRBV4-3
CDR3: CASSLDRRSSYNSPLHF

length: 11
V: TRBV10-3
CDR3: CAISVAYEQYF

length: 15
V: TRBV5-4
CDR3: CASSHDSGPNNEQFF

length: 15
V: TRBV19
CDR3: CASSIAGGPRNEQFF

length: 14
V: TRBV5-1
CDR3: CASSLGQGKAEAFF

length: 14
V: TRBV3-1/TRBV3-2
CDR3: CASNSDRAPGELFF

length: 16
V: TRBV4-1
CDR3: CASSYSQGPRNSPLHF

length: 14
V: TRBV9
CDR3: CASSSTVSNEKLFF

length: 18
V: TRBV4-3
CDR3: CASSQVGGRTGTNEKLFF